This TCR beta chain was sequenced during a study of OX40 agonist ivuxolimab in advanced cancers. Across the study: Having had anti-PD-1, anti-PD-L1 or anti-CTLA-4 therapy before was allowed, and over 35% had some.

Individuals having autoimmune disease history or systemic immunosuppression were not enrolled. Assay used: immunoSEQ multiplex PCR; TCRdb lists only in-frame clones, some missing. Of 45,000 to 65,000 clones in the sample, roughly 77% were seen once. The receptor was isolated from an adult with an advanced solid tumor such as melanoma, head and neck, liver or kidney cancer. The source was CD4+ or CD8+ T cells sorted from blood, collected in a trial of the OX40 agonist ivuxolimab.

The CDR3: CASSLVGTEAFF. The DNA of the CDR3 is TGTGCCAGCAGCTTGGTTGGGACTGAAGCTTTCTTT. V usage is TRBV5-6 and J usage is TRBJ1-1; D ambiguous. Germline CDR1 is SGHDT and CDR2 is YYEEEE. Deletions cut 0 bases from V and 5 bases from J, with 5 bases between. CDR3 length: 12 residues.